The 30 T cell receptor beta chains reported below all come from one sample, sequenced in a study of shared clonotypes between healthy human individuals. Repertoires were generated with immunoSEQ multiplex PCR, while TCRdb's copy carries only in-frame clones and drops some. The repertoire holds approximately 320,000 clones, with around 86% as singletons. Input material: memory CD8+ T cells sorted from blood. Subset of the sample: CD45RO+ cells pooled with CCR7-negative TemRA cells. The receptor set was obtained from a man aged 18 to 30 in good health.

The chain is built from TRBV28 and TRBJ2-7; TRBD1 agrees at 8 bases. In germline, CDR1 is MDHEN, CDR2 SYDVKM. V lost 5 bases, J lost 7 bases, and 7 bases stayed unmatched. This CDR3 spans 13 amino acids. The CDR3 loop is CASSRRTGLEQYF. CDR3 DNA sequence: TGTGCCAGCAGTCGTCGGACAGGGCTGGAGCAGTACTTC.

The CDR3 reads CASSDPGKNTEAFF. The CDR3 DNA is TGTGCCAGCAGTGATCCCGGCAAGAACACTGAAGCTTTCTTT. The chain recombines TRBV2 with TRBJ1-1; D is undetermined. The CDR3 has 14 amino acids. V dropped 3 bases and J dropped 1 base, with 9 bases sitting between them. The germline gives CDR1 SNHLY, CDR2 FYNNEI.

Notes on this clone: A read error may account for a junction end that differs from germline. The gene calls are TRBV5-1 and TRBJ1-2, with 8 bases identical to TRBD1. The CDR3 totals 12 residues. CDR1 and CDR2 from the germline V gene are SGHRS and YFSETQ. The DNA for the CDR3 is TGCGCCAGCAGCCTGATAGGACAGGGCGTTATTTTC. This gives the protein CASSLIGQGVIF.

This clone was picked up one time. The CDR3 DNA reads TGCGCCAGCAGCCGGACAGGGGTAACCTACGAGCAGTACTTC. This sequence encodes CASSRTGVTYEQYF. V is TRBV4-1 and J is TRBJ2-7; 9 nucleotides match TRBD1. CDR1 is MGHRA, CDR2 YSYEKL, per germline. The junction had 3 bases not matched to a gene; V was cut back by 4 bases and J by 2 bases. CDR3 length: 14 residues.

This clone was observed a single time. A far larger clone is just one base off, so this is likely a read error. This specimen includes other DNA sequences encoding the same CDR3. CDR3 loop: CAWSEDVNSPLHF. CDR3 nucleotide sequence: TGTGCCTGGAGCGAAGACGTAAATTCACCCCTCCACTTT. V is TRBV30 and J is TRBJ1-6; no clear D gene. CDR3 length equals 13 residues. V dropped 3 bases and J dropped 7 bases, with 10 bases sitting between them. The germline V gene has CDR1 GTSNPN and CDR2 SVGIG (reference sequence).

J is TRBJ1-1 and V is TRBV2; TRBD1 is a possible D gene (5 bases). The V and J ends lost 8 bases and 0 bases respectively, with 10 bases between them. CDR1 and CDR2 from the germline V gene are SNHLY and FYNNEI. The CDR3 loop spans 13 amino acids. The CDR3 DNA sequence: TGTGCCAGCGGGGCCGCGATGAACACTGAAGCTTTCTTT. Translation: CASGAAMNTEAFF.

The CDR3 DNA reads as TGTGCCATCAGTAACACGAAGGAGACCCAGTACTTC. This codes for CAISNTKETQYF. The chain uses TRBV10-3 and TRBJ2-5; D unclear. In germline, CDR1 is ENHRY, CDR2 SYGVKD. CDR3 length: 12 residues. Trimming took 5 bases from V and 5 from J, leaving 9 bases between them.

Note on this clone: Within the sample, other DNA sequences also encode this same CDR3. V gene TRBV27 combines with J gene TRBJ2-1; D uncertain. CDR3 length equals 11 residues. V was clipped by 4 bases and J by 6 bases, with 4 bases between them. CDR1 is MNHEY, CDR2 SMNVEV, per germline (reference sequence). CDR3 sequence (DNA): TGTGCCAGCAGTTGGGGCAATGAGCAGTTCTTC. Encoded protein: CASSWGNEQFF.

The CDR3 reads CASSETGVSTDTQYF. The CDR3 DNA reads TGTGCCAGCAGTGAAACTGGGGTTAGCACAGATACGCAGTATTTT. The chain couples TRBV6-1 to TRBJ2-3; D remains unclear. The CDR3 is 15 residues long. Trimming left V 2 bases short and J 0 bases short, with 9 bases between. Germline V gene data show CDR1 as MNHNS and CDR2 as SASEGT.

The chain recombines TRBV10-2 with TRBJ2-7; D is ambiguous. The CDR3 extends over 11 amino acids. Germline V gene data show CDR1 as WSHSY and CDR2 as SAAADI. V gave up 0 bases and J gave up 7 bases, with 4 bases separating them. CDR3 protein: CASSESREQYF. CDR3 nucleotides: TGCGCCAGCAGTGAGTCGAGGGAGCAGTACTTC.

The chain couples TRBV6-5 to TRBJ1-1; possible D gene TRBD1, 5 bases. Germline V gene sequence: CDR1 MNHEY, CDR2 SVGAGI. The ends were cut back, 7 bases at V and 2 bases at J, with 17 bases in the middle. This CDR3 region has 15 residues. Written as DNA, the CDR3 is TGTGCCAGCACTTGGTTCTCAGGGAAAAACACTGAAGCTTTCTTT. As protein: CASTWFSGKNTEAFF.

Details on this clone: A read error likely explains this, since a far larger clone differs by one base. V gene TRBV4-1 combines with J gene TRBJ2-7, with D hard to call. CDR3 size: 12 residues. The germline V gene has CDR1 MGHRA and CDR2 YSYEKL. DNA of the CDR3: TGTGCCAGCAGCCTCGACTCCTACGAGCAGTACTTC. It yields the protein CASSLDSYEQYF.

This sequence joins TRBV29-1 and TRBJ2-2; 7 nucleotides align to TRBD1. CDR1 is SQVTM, CDR2 ANQGSEA, per germline. The V gene end was trimmed by 8 bases and the J gene end by 4 bases; junction bases not matched to a gene: 7. This CDR3 has 13 amino acids. DNA of the CDR3: TGCAGCCTGAGGGACAGAAGCACCGGGGAGCTGTTTTTT. Protein product: CSLRDRSTGELFF.

V gene TRBV25-1 combines with J gene TRBJ2-7; no clear D. This CDR3 is 13 amino acids long. The V gene's germline CDR1 is MGHDK and CDR2 SYGVNS. Between the trimmed V and J ends, which lost 4 bases and 3 bases, there was a span of 10 bases. The CDR3 region is CASSVSLGYEQYF. Written as DNA, the CDR3 is TGTGCCAGCAGTGTGTCATTAGGCTACGAGCAGTACTTC.

The V call is TRBV7-2, the J call TRBJ1-1, with D maybe TRBD1 (5 bases). The V and J ends lost 4 bases and 10 bases respectively, with 16 bases between them. Germline CDR1 reads SGHTA; CDR2 reads FQGNSA. This CDR3 comprises 13 residues. The CDR3 coding sequence is TGTGCCAGCAGCTGGGGGACCGCCTCAACAGCTTTCTTT. Translating gives CASSWGTASTAFF.

The J gene is TRBJ1-2, the V gene TRBV7-9; 7 bases fit TRBD1. Germline V gene sequence: CDR1 SEHNR, CDR2 FQNEAQ (reference sequence). The V segment lost 5 bases and the J segment 2 bases; nucleotides outside the gene matches: 8. This CDR3 has 15 residues. The CDR3 protein is CASSPPTGLNYGYTF. In nucleotides, the CDR3 is TGTGCCAGCAGCCCGCCGACAGGGTTAAACTATGGCTACACCTTC.

V usage is TRBV4-3 and J usage is TRBJ1-2; no clear D gene. Between the trimmed V and J ends, which lost 0 bases and 7 bases, there was a span of 15 bases. The germline gives CDR1 LGHNA, CDR2 YSLEER. The CDR3 loop spans 15 amino acids. CDR3 sequence: CASSQELDGFSGYTF. CDR3 bases: TGCGCCAGCAGCCAAGAACTGGACGGCTTTAGTGGCTACACCTTC.

V usage is TRBV27 and J usage is TRBJ2-5; D remains ambiguous. The V gene's germline CDR1 is MNHEY and CDR2 SMNVEV (reference sequence). V was cut by 6 bases and J by 2 bases, with 13 bases left in between. The CDR3 runs 14 residues. CDR3 sequence: CASSPVLGQETQYF. In DNA form, the CDR3 reads TGTGCCAGCAGCCCGGTTCTAGGACAAGAGACCCAGTACTTC.

J is TRBJ1-1 and V is TRBV11-2; 8 nucleotides agree with TRBD1. J gave up 1 base and V 2 bases, and 3 bases lay outside the gene matches. The CDR3 consists of 15 residues. Germline V gene lookup returns CDR1 SGHAT and CDR2 FQNNGV. The chain's CDR3 is CASSLIGTGNTEAFF. For the CDR3, the DNA is TGTGCCAGCAGCTTAATTGGGACAGGGAACACTGAAGCTTTCTTT.

The V gene is TRBV6-1, the J gene TRBJ2-4, with TRBD1 identical over 7 bases. The CDR3 is 16 amino acids. V shed 2 bases, J shed 8 bases, and the junction held 12 bases outside the gene matches. Germline CDR1 reads MNHNS; CDR2 reads SASEGT. CDR3: CASSEIRGGGLDIQYF. Here the CDR3 DNA reads TGTGCCAGCAGTGAAATACGAGGGGGCGGATTGGACATTCAGTACTTC.

V usage is TRBV7-2 and J usage is TRBJ2-7, with D possibly matching TRBD1 (5 bases). V was clipped by 6 bases and J by 1 base, with 10 bases between them. The CDR3 length is 13 residues. Germline V gene lookup returns CDR1 SGHTA and CDR2 FQGNSA. CDR3 in DNA: TGTGCCAGCAGTCTCGACAGATCCTACGAGCAGTACTTC. Translated, it gives CASSLDRSYEQYF.

This sequence joins TRBV5-3 and TRBJ2-1; D is undetermined. TRBV5-3 is annotated as an ORF whose role is uncertain. The ends were cut back, 4 bases at V and 2 bases at J, with 13 bases in the middle. This CDR3 contains 15 residues. The CDR3 coding sequence is TGTGCCAGAAGCGTAGAGAGACTTGCCTACAATGAGCAGTTCTTC. Protein: CARSVERLAYNEQFF.

The rearrangement joins TRBV5-6 to TRBJ2-7, with D unclear. Germline lookup yields CDR1 SGHDT and CDR2 YYEEEE. V lost 4 bases, J lost 5 bases, and 10 bases lay in between. The CDR3 totals 12 residues. The CDR3 region has the DNA TGTGCCAGCAGCCGCCTGGAAGACGAGCAGTACTTC. Translation: CASSRLEDEQYF.

The V gene is TRBV4-1, the J gene TRBJ1-2; TRBD1 is a possible D gene (5 bases). The ends were cut back, 3 bases at V and 7 bases at J, with 12 bases in the middle. The CDR3 contains 13 residues. In germline, CDR1 is MGHRA, CDR2 YSYEKL. The CDR3 spells CASSQRGFSGYTF. The CDR3 DNA reads TGCGCCAGCAGCCAGAGGGGTTTTTCTGGCTACACCTTC.

The chain is built from TRBV7-9 and TRBJ2-5, with D possibly matching TRBD1 (8 bases). V shed 3 bases and J shed 7 bases, with 15 bases lying between them. CDR1 SEHNR and CDR2 FQNEAQ come from the germline V gene (reference sequence). The CDR3 loop spans 14 amino acids. The CDR3 DNA follows: TGTGCCAGCAGCTTGTCGACAGGGGAGGGGACCCAGTACTTC. This codes for CASSLSTGEGTQYF.

This clone occurred a few times. The V call is TRBV27, the J call TRBJ2-3; D remains ambiguous. The CDR3 spans 15 residues. V shed 3 bases and J shed 2 bases, with 12 bases lying between them. Germline V gene sequence: CDR1 MNHEY, CDR2 SMNVEV (reference sequence). The CDR3 DNA is TGTGCCAGCAGTTTGGCGTCTCCTTACACAGATACGCAGTATTTT. The encoded protein is CASSLASPYTDTQYF.

The chain carries TRBV5-1 and TRBJ1-1; 9 nucleotides align to TRBD1. This CDR3 is 17 amino acids long. The ends lost 5 bases at V and 4 bases at J; junction bases unmatched: 15. Germline-derived CDR1 and CDR2 are SGHRS and YFSETQ. CDR3 residues: CASRAGTGSLGFTEAFF. The CDR3 nucleotides read TGCGCCAGCAGAGCCGGGACAGGGTCGCTGGGGTTCACTGAAGCTTTCTTT.

This clone has just one count. The CDR3 sequence: CASSWPELNTEAFF. The CDR3 DNA follows: TGTGCCAGCAGCTGGCCCGAATTGAACACTGAAGCTTTCTTT. This chain uses TRBV7-9 with TRBJ1-1, with no clear D. The germline V gene has CDR1 SEHNR and CDR2 FQNEAQ (reference sequence). CDR3 length equals 14 residues. Trimming took off 4 bases at V and 0 bases at J, with 9 bases between the two ends.

The chain is built from TRBV6-1 and TRBJ2-1, with 8 positions matching TRBD2. Per the germline V gene, CDR1 is MNHNS and CDR2 is SASEGT. The CDR3 extends over 16 amino acids. Trimming took 4 bases from V and 8 from J; bases not matched to a gene: 13. As DNA, the CDR3 is TGTGCCAGCAGTGCATATAAAGCGGGGGATTTGCATGAGCAGTTCTTC. It specifies CASSAYKAGDLHEQFF.

The J gene is TRBJ1-1, the V gene TRBV9; maybe TRBD1 (6 bases). CDR1 is SGDLS and CDR2 is YYNGEE in the germline V gene. V shed 3 bases and J shed 5 bases, with 11 bases lying between them. There are 13 residues in the CDR3. The CDR3 loop reads CASSEYRATEAFF. In DNA form, the CDR3 reads TGTGCCAGCAGCGAATACAGGGCGACTGAAGCTTTCTTT.